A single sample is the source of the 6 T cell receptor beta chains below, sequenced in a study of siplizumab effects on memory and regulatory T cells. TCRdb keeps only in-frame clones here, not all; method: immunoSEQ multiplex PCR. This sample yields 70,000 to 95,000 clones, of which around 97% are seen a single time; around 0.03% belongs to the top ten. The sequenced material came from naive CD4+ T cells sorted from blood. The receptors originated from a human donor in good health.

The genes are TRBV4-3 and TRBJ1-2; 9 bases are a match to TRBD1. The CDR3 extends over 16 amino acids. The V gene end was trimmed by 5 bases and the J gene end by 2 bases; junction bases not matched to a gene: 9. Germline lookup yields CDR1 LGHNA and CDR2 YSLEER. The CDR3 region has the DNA TGCGCCAGCAGCACTAGACAGGGGGTGACGAACTATGGCTACACCTTC. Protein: CASSTRQGVTNYGYTF.

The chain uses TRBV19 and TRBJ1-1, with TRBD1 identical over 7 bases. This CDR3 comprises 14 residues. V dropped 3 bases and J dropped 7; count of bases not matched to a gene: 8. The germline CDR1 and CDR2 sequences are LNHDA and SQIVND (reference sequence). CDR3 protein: CASSIRTGYGEAFF. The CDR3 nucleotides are TGTGCCAGTAGTATTAGGACAGGCTATGGTGAAGCTTTCTTT.

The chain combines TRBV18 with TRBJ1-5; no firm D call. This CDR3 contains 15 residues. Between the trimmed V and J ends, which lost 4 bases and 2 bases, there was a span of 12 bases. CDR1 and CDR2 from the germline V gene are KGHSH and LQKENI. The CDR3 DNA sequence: TGTGCCAGCTCACTCTTCGACCAGGGCAATCAGCCCCAGCATTTT. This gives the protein CASSLFDQGNQPQHF.

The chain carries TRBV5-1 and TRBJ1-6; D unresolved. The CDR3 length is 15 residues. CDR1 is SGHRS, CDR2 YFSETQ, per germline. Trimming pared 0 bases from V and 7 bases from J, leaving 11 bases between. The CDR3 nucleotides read TGCGCCAGCAGCTTGGACCAAGGAGTCAATTCACCCCTCCACTTT. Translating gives CASSLDQGVNSPLHF.

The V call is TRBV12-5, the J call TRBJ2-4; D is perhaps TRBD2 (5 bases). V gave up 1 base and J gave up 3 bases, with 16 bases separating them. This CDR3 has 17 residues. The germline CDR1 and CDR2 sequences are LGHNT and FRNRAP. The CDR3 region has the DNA TGTGCTAGTGGTTTGGCTCGGGGAGACATTGACAAAAACATTCAGTACTTC. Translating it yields CASGLARGDIDKNIQYF.

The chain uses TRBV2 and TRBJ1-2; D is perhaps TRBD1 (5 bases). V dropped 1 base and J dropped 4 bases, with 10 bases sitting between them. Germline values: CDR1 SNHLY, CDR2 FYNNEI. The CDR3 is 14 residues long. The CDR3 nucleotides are TGTGCCAGCAGTGAAGGGGACGGAGTCTATGGCTACACCTTC. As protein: CASSEGDGVYGYTF.